The present T cell receptor (beta chain) was sequenced within a study of cytomegalovirus exposure and HLA in healthy donors. Germline loops: CDR1 SGHRS, CDR2 YFSETQ. This CDR3 spans 18 amino acids. V shed 1 base and J 5 bases; nucleotides not matched to a gene: 13. With 60 Vbeta and 13 Jbeta primers, the PCR was carried out. The assay was immunoSEQ multiplex PCR, and TCRdb's table has in-frame clones only and misses some. The sample shows about 160,000 clones, roughly four fifths of them seen only once. The TCR sequence derives from a woman between 18 and 29 years old in good health and CMV-seronegative. Sequences were obtained from PBMCs. The chain recombines TRBV5-1 with TRBJ2-2; 8 nucleotides match TRBD1. The CDR3 coding sequence is TGCGCCAGCAGCTTGATCTGGCAGGGGGCGTTGCGGACCGGGGAGCTGTTTTTT. It encodes CASSLIWQGALRTGELFF.